This T cell receptor beta chain was found in a study of cytomegalovirus exposure and HLA in healthy donors. Study background: Later analysis reported that the 110 or so validation repertoires shared the platform of the roughly 670 first-cohort repertoires. Findings and caveats of the study: Cytomegalovirus-associated TCR beta chains were listed, numbering roughly 150. According to a later analysis, TCR clusters from the first cohort tended to co-occur in the approximately 130 validation repertoires.

With regard to this clone: What it recognizes is unknown.

The CDR3 spans 12 residues. V lost 4 bases to trimming and J lost 9 bases, with 10 bases between them. CDR1 and CDR2 (germline): SEHNR, FQNEAQ (reference sequence). The data were produced by immunoSEQ multiplex PCR, yet TCRdb's version contains in-frame clones alone and is incomplete. This table holds about 74,000 clones, 94% found once. The source is a woman under 30 in good health and CMV-seropositive. Specimen: PBMCs. The chain recombines TRBV7-9 with TRBJ2-1, with D perhaps TRBD2 (6 bases). The CDR3 reads CASSSTSFEQFF. The DNA for the CDR3 is TGTGCCAGCAGCTCAACTAGCTTTGAGCAGTTCTTC.